These T cell receptor beta chains were read from a single sample in a study of OX40 agonist ivuxolimab in advanced cancers. Using immunoSEQ multiplex PCR, the repertoire was profiled, and TCRdb retains in-frame clones only, with some absent. Seen here are tens of thousands of clones, approximately 90% observed once, and the top ten hold approximately 0.3%. The starting material was CD4+ or CD8+ T cells sorted from blood, obtained in a trial of the OX40 agonist ivuxolimab. All receptors come from an adult with an advanced solid tumor such as melanoma, head and neck, liver or kidney cancer. Both conserved end residues are part of each CDR3. Fields, in order: CDR3 DNA, CDR3 protein, D gene, J gene, V gene, clone size. A D gene is named only where the DNA matches it firmly. Expanded clones are given a class, and other clones once, few, many or no size at all.

TGTGCCAGCAGTGAAACAATTTCCTACGAGCAGTACTTC	CASSETISYEQYF	-	TRBJ2-7	TRBV25-1	-
TGTGCCAGCAGCGGATACAATGAGCAGTTCTTC	CASSGYNEQFF	-	TRBJ2-1	TRBV25-1	-
TGTGCCAGCAGCAAGGGACTAGCGGGAGGGCTGGCCAATGAGCAGTTCTTC	CASSKGLAGGLANEQFF	TRBD2	TRBJ2-1	TRBV7-6	-
TGCGCCAGCAGCTTGGGTCCTCAGGGAATAACGGGGACCGGGGAGCTGTTTTTT	CASSLGPQGITGTGELFF	-	TRBJ2-2	TRBV5-1	-
TGTGCCAGTACCCTAAGGGGCCATGAACTGTTTTTT	CASTLRGHELFF	-	TRBJ1-4	TRBV19	-
TGTGCCAGCTCACTGGAGGGGGCGAACATTGAAGCTTTCTTT	CASSLEGANIEAFF	TRBD1	TRBJ1-1	TRBV18	-
TGCGCCAGCAGCACGGGACTAGCTGAGCAGTTCTTC	CASSTGLAEQFF	TRBD2	TRBJ2-1	TRBV5-1	-
TGTGCCAGCAGCCACATGTGGGAGGGCCGTTACACAGATACGCAGTATTTT	CASSHMWEGRYTDTQYF	TRBD2	TRBJ2-3	TRBV14	-
TGTGCCAGCAGCGGGGGACAGGGCTACACTGAAGCTTTCTTT	CASSGGQGYTEAFF	TRBD1	TRBJ1-1	TRBV7-9	-
TGTGCCAGTAGTATAGATGGGACGCGGGAGCAGTACTTC	CASSIDGTREQYF	TRBD2	TRBJ2-5	TRBV19	-
TGTGCCAGCAAGGACAGCAACTATGGCTACACCTTC	CASKDSNYGYTF	-	TRBJ1-2	TRBV28	-
TGTGCCAGCGCCCCGGGACAGGGGATTCGTGAGCAGTTCTTC	CASAPGQGIREQFF	TRBD1	TRBJ2-1	TRBV6-4	-
TGTGCCAGCAGCCAGCCACCGGGACTAGCGGGAGGGACCTCCGGGTTCTACGAGCAGTACTTC	CASSQPPGLAGGTSGFYEQYF	TRBD2	TRBJ2-7	TRBV7-3	once
TGCGCCAGCAGTTCGGTACAGGGTCCCCTAAAGGAAGCTTTCTTT	CASSSVQGPLKEAFF	-	TRBJ1-1	TRBV5-1	-
TGTGCCAGCAGCTTGGTTCAGGGGATTCGATCACCCCTCCACTTT	CASSLVQGIRSPLHF	-	TRBJ1-6	TRBV5-5	-
TGTGCCAGCAGTTTCAGCGGGACAATTTCGTGGGCCCCGAACACCGGGGAGCTGTTTTTT	CASSFSGTISWAPNTGELFF	-	TRBJ2-2	TRBV27	-
TGTGCCACCCTCGGAACAGGGGGCCTATATCGCAATCAGCCCCAGCATTTT	CATLGTGGLYRNQPQHF	TRBD1	TRBJ1-5	TRBV19	-
TGTGCCAGCAGCGTAGGACCTCAAAGGACAGATACGCAGTATTTT	CASSVGPQRTDTQYF	-	TRBJ2-3	TRBV9	-
TGTGCCAGCAGCTCCAGTGTAGACACAAACTACAATGAGCAGTTCTTC	CASSSSVDTNYNEQFF	-	TRBJ2-1	TRBV11-1	-
TGCGCCAGCGGTATTGGGACAGGAGCCTACGAGCAGTACTTC	CASGIGTGAYEQYF	TRBD1	TRBJ2-7	TRBV5-1	-
TGTGCCAGCAGCTTCGTCCATAGCGGGAGGGCCTTGATGAGGGAGCAGTACTTC	CASSFVHSGRALMREQYF	TRBD2	TRBJ2-7	TRBV7-8	-
TGTGCCAGCAGTTACTTGGACAGGGTGGGAACTGAAGCTTTCTTT	CASSYLDRVGTEAFF	TRBD1	TRBJ1-1	TRBV6-5	-
TGTGCCAGCAGCCAAGAAGGGGCCGGCTACACCTTC	CASSQEGAGYTF	-	TRBJ1-2	TRBV4-2	-
TGTGCCAGCAGCTCTAACCGGTTAGCGGGAGTAGGCACCGGGGAGCTGTTTTTT	CASSSNRLAGVGTGELFF	TRBD2	TRBJ2-2	TRBV28	-
TGCGCCAGCAGCTACGAACTAGCGGGAGTGCGCAATGAGCAGTTCTTC	CASSYELAGVRNEQFF	TRBD2	TRBJ2-1	TRBV5-1	few
TGTGCCAGCAGTCCACCGACAGGGGAAGTCTATGGCTACACCTTC	CASSPPTGEVYGYTF	TRBD1	TRBJ1-2	TRBV28	once
TGCGCCAGCAAGATTCGGGGTGACACAGATACGCAGTATTTT	CASKIRGDTDTQYF	-	TRBJ2-3	TRBV5-1	-
TGTGCCTGGAGCGTTGGGGGCGGCTTGAACACTGAAGCTTTCTTT	CAWSVGGGLNTEAFF	-	TRBJ1-1	TRBV30	-
TGTGCCAGCAGGGGCGGGACACCTCAGGCTGGCTATGGCTACACCTTC	CASRGGTPQAGYGYTF	-	TRBJ1-2	TRBV2	-
TGTGCCAGCAGTAAGACAGCTAACTATGGCTACACCTTC	CASSKTANYGYTF	-	TRBJ1-2	TRBV6-5	once
TGTGCCAGCAGCTTGGGGTCGGGCGCCTACAATGAGCAGTTCTTC	CASSLGSGAYNEQFF	-	TRBJ2-1	TRBV11-3	-
TGTGCCAGCAACGGACAGGGGTGGAATGAGCAGTTCTTC	CASNGQGWNEQFF	TRBD1	TRBJ2-1	TRBV6-5	-
TGTGCCAGCAGCCCCACGGGGGGCATGGGGGGCTACACCTTC	CASSPTGGMGGYTF	-	TRBJ1-2	TRBV11-2	-
TGCAGCGTTGAAGGGGACGGTTACTCCTACGAGCAGTACTTC	CSVEGDGYSYEQYF	-	TRBJ2-7	TRBV29-1	-
TGTGCCAGCAGTCCCCCTAGCGGGTTGCCGAATGAGCAGTTCTTC	CASSPPSGLPNEQFF	TRBD2	TRBJ2-1	TRBV27	-
TGTGCCAGCAGTTCATGGGACTTTAGCAATCAGCCCCAGCATTTT	CASSSWDFSNQPQHF	-	TRBJ1-5	TRBV6-6	-
TGTGCCACCCGGGACAGGGGGCTCGACGAGCAGTACTTC	CATRDRGLDEQYF	TRBD1	TRBJ2-7	TRBV19	-
TGTGCCTGGAGTGCTCCTAGCGGGAGGTCGCTCCGAGAGCAGTTCTTC	CAWSAPSGRSLREQFF	TRBD2	TRBJ2-1	TRBV30	-
TGTGCCAGCTCACCAATCAGGGGTGACACTGAAGCTTTCTTT	CASSPIRGDTEAFF	-	TRBJ1-1	TRBV18	-
TGTGCCAGCAGCGTAGAGGCCACGGGGGGACTGTCGGGAACGGCTTTCTTT	CASSVEATGGLSGTAFF	-	TRBJ1-1	TRBV9	-
TGTGCCAGCACAAGGGGGACAGGGGGCACAGATACGCAGTATTTT	CASTRGTGGTDTQYF	TRBD1	TRBJ2-3	TRBV6-6	-
TGTGCCACCAGCAGAGAAGGGGGAGCCACCTACGAGCAGTACTTC	CATSREGGATYEQYF	-	TRBJ2-7	TRBV15	-
TGTGCCTGGAGTCTAACGGGACAGGGGGGTCGCTACACCTTC	CAWSLTGQGGRYTF	TRBD1	TRBJ1-2	TRBV30	once
TGTGCCAGCAGTTACCTTACGACAGGGAGCTACGAGCAGTACTTC	CASSYLTTGSYEQYF	TRBD1	TRBJ2-7	TRBV6-5	once
TGTGCCTCTCGGCCGGGACCCCCTGGGGCCAACGTCCTGACTTTC	CASRPGPPGANVLTF	-	TRBJ2-6	TRBV9	-
TGTGCCAGCAGAGAACTAGCGGAAGTGGGGAATGAGCAGTTCTTC	CASRELAEVGNEQFF	TRBD2	TRBJ2-1	TRBV6-4	-
TGTGCCAGTAGTATGAGTCGTAACTATGGCTACACCTTC	CASSMSRNYGYTF	-	TRBJ1-2	TRBV19	-
TGTGCCTCTAGTAGCAGGCTCTCCTACAATGAGCAGTTCTTC	CASSSRLSYNEQFF	-	TRBJ2-1	TRBV19	-
TGCGCCAACAGAGGTGCAGGCGCCACTGAAGCTTTCTTT	CANRGAGATEAFF	-	TRBJ1-1	TRBV10-2	few
TGTGCCAGTAGGTCCCAGGGCCCGAACACTGAAGCTTTCTTT	CASRSQGPNTEAFF	-	TRBJ1-1	TRBV19	-
TGTGCCAGCAGGACCGGGACAGGGGTTCTCTATGGCTACACCTTC	CASRTGTGVLYGYTF	TRBD1	TRBJ1-2	TRBV6-1	-
TGTGCCAGTAGTCTCCGTTCAGGGAAAGAGACCCAGTACTTC	CASSLRSGKETQYF	-	TRBJ2-5	TRBV19	-
TGTGCCAGCTCGGCCGGACAGAATCAGCCCCAGCATTTT	CASSAGQNQPQHF	-	TRBJ1-5	TRBV18	-
TGTGCCAGCAGCCCGGTGGGTAAGCAGTACTTC	CASSPVGKQYF	-	TRBJ2-7	TRBV28	few